The source of this TCR beta chain is a study of monozygotic twins with cystic fibrosis. Study-level points and caveats: J usage was most co-twin-similar in 8 of 16 pairs, V in 13.

Worth noting for this clone: The antigen is not known.

Method: immunoSEQ multiplex PCR; TCRdb's copy keeps in-frame clones and lacks some. Among about 9,500 clones listed, 98% to 99% were seen once. Germline-derived CDR1 and CDR2 are MRHNA and SNTAGT. V was shortened by 0 bases and J by 3 bases, with 13 bases between the two germline ends. The CDR3 length is 16 residues. The specimen sequenced was blood. The chain uses TRBV6-4 and TRBJ2-3, with D uncertain. The TCR originated in a girl aged 2-9 years with cystic fibrosis. Here the CDR3 DNA reads TGTGCCAGCAGTGACTCGAACGGGTTTGCGACAGATACGCAGTATTTT. This encodes CASSDSNGFATDTQYF.